The 9 T cell receptor beta chains below come from one sample, sequenced in a study of Ad26.COV2.S vaccination and SARS-CoV-2 variants. Treatment: 15 to 20 received Ad26.COV2.S at low or high dose, single or two shots; 5 received placebo; per-sample allocation not given. Each sample was drawn 63 days after the first injection (of vaccine or placebo). Profiled with immunoSEQ multiplex PCR; TCRdb holds only in-frame clones, not every one. The sample has under 500,000 clones; 92% are singletons. The sample in question was peripheral blood, obtained in a trial of Ad26.COV2.S vaccine versus placebo. These receptors came from a person between 18 and 59 years old who received the Ad26.COV2.S COVID-19 vaccine or a placebo.

The chain has TRBV4-1 and TRBJ1-2; D might be TRBD1 (6 bases). This CDR3 has 14 amino acids. Trimming cost V 3 bases and J 13 bases, with 21 bases left between them. Germline-derived CDR1 and CDR2 are MGHRA and YSYEKL. CDR3 nucleotides: TGCGCCAGCAGCCAGAGCGGGGCAGGGGCTTCGGGCACCTTC. Protein: CASSQSGAGASGTF.

This chain links TRBV25-1 with TRBJ1-2; possibly TRBD1 for D (5 bases). There are 14 residues in the CDR3. Germline CDR1 and CDR2: MGHDK and SYGVNS. V was trimmed by 5 bases and J by 3 bases, leaving 13 bases between them. In nucleotides, the CDR3 is TGTGCCAGCAGTTTCCGGGGAGGGGACTATGGCTACACCTTC. Translated: CASSFRGGDYGYTF.

The rearrangement links TRBV30 to TRBJ1-5; unclear D gene. V shed 0 bases and J shed 6 bases, with 12 bases lying between them. Looked up from germline, CDR1 is GTSNPN and CDR2 is SVGIG (reference sequence). This CDR3 has 14 amino acids. The CDR3 is CAWSVGLRSQPQHF. The DNA of the CDR3 is TGTGCCTGGAGTGTCGGACTCAGGAGTCAGCCCCAGCATTTT.

The CDR3 spells CSVGRERGYTF. The CDR3 bases are TGCAGCGTTGGTAGGGAGAGGGGCTACACCTTC. This chain connects TRBV29-1 to TRBJ1-2; D gene unclear. Germline CDR1 is SQVTM and CDR2 is ANQGSEA. Trimming pared 4 bases from V and 8 bases from J, leaving 11 bases between. The CDR3 is 11 amino acids.

Points on this clone: Other nucleotide sequences from this sample produce the same CDR3. The V gene is TRBV19, the J gene TRBJ1-1; the D is unclear. V was clipped by 3 bases and J by 1 base, with 6 bases between them. In germline, CDR1 is LNHDA, CDR2 SQIVND (reference sequence). The CDR3 has 13 residues. CDR3 DNA sequence: TGTGCCAGTAGTATCACGGGGAACACTGAAGCTTTCTTT. Translation gives CASSITGNTEAFF.

The rearrangement joins TRBV9 to TRBJ1-2; a possible D gene is TRBD1 (5 bases). From germline, CDR1 is SGDLS and CDR2 YYNGEE. This CDR3 spans 14 amino acids. Trimming removed 5 bases from V and 8 bases from J, with 19 bases in between. As DNA, the CDR3 is TGTGCCAGCAGGGGAATTTGGGGGGATCTCGGCTACACCTTC. The encoded protein is CASRGIWGDLGYTF.

This rearrangement joins TRBV19 to TRBJ1-5; the D is unclear. The length of the CDR3 is 16 residues. The germline V gene encodes CDR1 LNHDA and CDR2 SQIVND (reference sequence). Trimming removed 5 bases at V and 2 bases at J, with 16 bases between. The CDR3 DNA reads TGTGCCAGTAGTCCCCGGGAGGGTGTCGGCAATCAGCCCCAGCATTTT. As protein: CASSPREGVGNQPQHF.

Turning to this clone: This sample also contains other DNA sequences that code for the same CDR3. J is TRBJ2-3 and V is TRBV18; D gene uncertain. Germline lookup yields CDR1 KGHSH and CDR2 LQKENI. CDR3 length: 12 amino acids. The V end lost 3 bases, the J end lost 6 bases, and 7 bases lay between the germline ends. In nucleotides, the CDR3 is TGTGCCAGCTCACCGGTGACCGATACGCAGTATTTT. Translation gives CASSPVTDTQYF.

This chain links TRBV2 with TRBJ1-2; maybe TRBD1 (5 bases). The CDR3 totals 13 residues. The germline V gene has CDR1 SNHLY and CDR2 FYNNEI. Trimming left V 6 bases short and J 1 base short, with 9 bases between. Here the CDR3 reads CASSPDINYGYTF. The CDR3 DNA is TGTGCCAGCAGCCCGGACATTAACTATGGCTACACCTTC. Using reference TRBV2 and TRBJ1-2 for the parts outside the CDR3, the full variable domain is EPEVTQTPSHQVTQMGQEVILRCVPISNHLYFYWYRQILGQKVEFLVSFYNNEISEKSEIFDDQFSVERPDGSNFTLKIRSTKLEDSAMYFCASSPDINYGYTFGSGTRLTVV.